This entry is about one TCR beta chain. Its antigen is unknown. Between the trimmed V and J ends, which lost 4 bases and 3 bases, there was a span of 12 bases. Germline V gene lookup returns CDR1 SGHRS and CDR2 YFSETQ. The CDR3 loop spans 14 amino acids. This sample stems from a study of spatial heterogeneity in lung cancer. Study-wide results and caveats: Ubiquitous expanded tumor TCRs were seen in blood more at resection than at follow-up.

Each TCR cDNA molecule bore a unique molecular identifier. MiXCR, applied by TCRdb to the 5' RACE reads, yields one record per CDR3 protein. The table shows around 92,000 distinct CDR3 sequences, with more than 10% occurring only once. Time point defined: sample taken at primary tumor resection. Without sorting, whole RNA was sequenced from tumor, nontumor lung or frozen PBMC. The cohort: over 65 early-stage, untreated non-small cell lung cancer patients. This receptor was obtained from a male donor with early-stage non-small cell lung cancer. The chain carries TRBV5-1 and TRBJ2-3; D is possibly TRBD1 or TRBD2 (5 bases each). Sequenced material: PBMCs, taken at surgery. CDR3 sequence (DNA): TGCGCCAGCAGCCTCGGGGCGCTAACAGATACGCAGTATTTT. Translated: CASSLGALTDTQYF.